The 20 T cell receptor beta chains in this list originate from one sample, sequenced in a study of T-cell reconstitution after alpha-beta-depleted transplantation in children. Unique molecular identifiers were built into the TCRbeta library. Each CDR3 protein is one row after TCRdb ran MiXCR on the PCR reads. The sample has hundreds of thousands of distinct CDR3 sequences, about 9.5% seen once. This sample comprised PBMCs from the stem cell graft donor, obtained from the stem cell graft. Receptor source: a human donor who donated a stem cell graft to a child with acute lymphoblastic leukemia.

This clonotype was seen repeatedly, ten times or more. The chain joins TRBV27 to TRBJ1-1; 7 bases are shared with TRBD1. CDR3 size: 17 residues. The germline CDR1 and CDR2 sequences are MNHEY and SMNVEV (reference sequence). V lost 2 bases and J lost 5; bases outside the gene matches: 14. The CDR3 reads CASSLDGIGQVETEAFF. DNA of the CDR3: TGTGCCAGCAGTTTAGACGGGATAGGACAGGTGGAAACTGAAGCTTTCTTT.

This clonotype was seen a few times. The J gene is TRBJ1-5, the V gene TRBV6-1; TRBD1 agrees at 9 bases. This CDR3 is built from 14 residues. Unmatched junction bases numbered 5, after V lost 6 bases and J lost 5 bases. Per germline, CDR1 MNHNS and CDR2 SASEGT. Here the CDR3 reads CASRTTGGDQPQHF. In DNA form, the CDR3 reads TGTGCCAGCAGGACGACAGGGGGTGATCAGCCCCAGCATTTT.

This chain uses TRBV11-2 with TRBJ2-5; 12 bases fit TRBD1. CDR3 length: 17 amino acids. CDR1 and CDR2 (germline): SGHAT, FQNNGV. With 7 bases clipped from V and 1 base from J, the junction kept 10 bases outside the gene matches. CDR3 DNA sequence: TGTGCCAGCACCTCTTATGGGGGACAGGGGGCCCAAGAGACCCAGTACTTC. As protein: CASTSYGGQGAQETQYF.

The sample holds many counts of this clonotype. The chain has TRBV29-1 and TRBJ1-1, with D perhaps matching TRBD1 (6 bases). Looked up from germline, CDR1 is SQVTM and CDR2 is ANQGSEA. The CDR3 sequence is 14 residues long. V lost 5 bases to trimming and J lost 6 bases, with 19 bases between them. The CDR3 loop is CSVPGTPMRAEAFF. CDR3 in DNA: TGCAGCGTTCCCGGGACACCCATGAGGGCTGAAGCTTTCTTT.

This clonotype was observed a few times. The chain recombines TRBV12-3 or TRBV12-4 with TRBJ2-1, with unresolved D. V lost 5 bases and J 9 bases, leaving 11 bases between the germline ends. This CDR3 has 12 residues. The CDR3 is CASSPHIGEQFF. CDR3 nucleotides: TGTGCCAGCAGTCCTCATATAGGTGAGCAGTTCTTC.

The J gene is TRBJ2-7, the V gene TRBV29-1; 9 positions agree with TRBD1. Per the germline V gene, CDR1 is SQVTM and CDR2 is ANQGSEA. This CDR3 is built from 14 residues. Trimming cost V 4 bases and J 9 bases; bases outside gene matches: 13. DNA for the CDR3: TGCAGCGTTGTCCGGACAGGGGTAAATGGCGGGCAGTACTTC. Residues: CSVVRTGVNGGQYF.

Ten or more counts support this clonotype. V is TRBV20-1 and J is TRBJ2-2; D unresolved. Germline V gene lookup returns CDR1 DFQATT and CDR2 SNEGSKA (reference sequence). Trimming removed 3 bases at V and 7 bases at J, with 21 bases between. The length of the CDR3 is 16 residues. The CDR3 DNA sequence: TGCAGTGCTAGTCCCCCTACCAACCACCCGGGCGGGGAGCTGTTTTTT. Translation gives CSASPPTNHPGGELFF.

This chain uses TRBV19 with TRBJ2-1; weak D call: TRBD2 (5 bases). The CDR3 sequence is 15 residues long. Trimming stripped 3 bases from V and 0 bases from J, with 9 bases between. CDR1 and CDR2 from the germline V gene are LNHDA and SQIVND (reference sequence). The CDR3 protein is CASSILRVSYNEQFF. The CDR3 DNA reads as TGTGCCAGTAGTATTTTGCGGGTCTCCTACAATGAGCAGTTCTTC.

This clonotype has at least ten counts. The CDR3 protein is CASSAQGAGELFF. The CDR3 DNA is TGCGCCAGCAGTGCTCAGGGGGCCGGGGAGCTGTTTTTT. The chain has TRBV10-2 and TRBJ2-2; 7 bases line up with TRBD1. This CDR3 is 13 amino acids long. Germline CDR1 and CDR2: WSHSY and SAAADI. V was clipped by 4 bases and J by 6 bases; unmatched bases: 2.

There are a few counts of this clonotype. The V call is TRBV20-1, the J call TRBJ1-5, with 7 bases lining up with TRBD1. V trimming: 4 bases; J trimming: 0 bases; junction bases outside the gene matches: 9. The germline V gene has CDR1 DFQATT and CDR2 SNEGSKA (reference sequence). The CDR3 runs 16 residues. The CDR3 region has the DNA TGCAGTGCTAAGATTACAGGGGTCGGTAGCAATCAGCCCCAGCATTTT. Protein sequence: CSAKITGVGSNQPQHF.

Details on this clonotype: The junction shows a germline mismatch at one end, possibly a read error. V and J are TRBV6-5 and TRBJ2-7; D is ambiguous. The CDR3 totals 17 residues. CDR1 and CDR2 from the germline V gene are MNHEY and SVGAGI. CDR3 nucleotide sequence: TGTGCCAGCACTTACTCCGGAGCAACGTTTAGGTCCTACGAGCAGTACTTC. This sequence encodes CASTYSGATFRSYEQYF.

This rearrangement joins TRBV5-1 to TRBJ1-1; D not resolved. Trimming removed 1 base from V and 1 base from J, with 11 bases in between. CDR1 and CDR2 (germline): SGHRS, YFSETQ. The CDR3 has 15 amino acids. The CDR3 nucleotides read TGCGCCAGCAGCTTGTCCCAGGTGCGGAACACTGAAGCTTTCTTT. It encodes CASSLSQVRNTEAFF.

This clonotype was observed at least ten times. CDR3 nucleotide sequence: TGCGCCAGCAGCTTGGTAGGCAACACCGGGGAGCTGTTTTTT. It specifies CASSLVGNTGELFF. The chain joins TRBV5-1 to TRBJ2-2; D is unclear. Trimming took off 0 bases at V and 2 bases at J, with 5 bases between the two ends. The germline gives CDR1 SGHRS, CDR2 YFSETQ. The CDR3 is 14 residues long.

A few counts support this clonotype. The chain employs TRBV6-1 and TRBJ2-1; 11 bases agree with TRBD2. The V gene's germline CDR1 is MNHNS and CDR2 SASEGT. The ends lost 6 bases at V and 4 bases at J; junction bases unmatched: 8. There are 16 residues in the CDR3. CDR3 amino acids: CASSSGGLAAYNEQFF. CDR3 in DNA: TGTGCCAGCAGCTCTGGGGGACTAGCGGCTTACAATGAGCAGTTCTTC.

This clonotype occurred many times. The chain couples TRBV12-3 or TRBV12-4 to TRBJ1-1; maybe TRBD1 (5 bases). CDR3 size: 14 residues. Trimming removed 5 bases at V and 5 bases at J, with 15 bases between. The CDR3 sequence is CASSTPGTGTEAFF. The DNA of the CDR3 is TGTGCCAGCAGTACCCCAGGGACGGGGACTGAAGCTTTCTTT.

CDR3 residues: CSANKDEIEAFF. The CDR3 region has the DNA TGCAGTGCTAACAAAGACGAGATTGAAGCTTTCTTT. The chain uses TRBV20-1 and TRBJ1-1; D gene ambiguous. Per the germline V gene, CDR1 is DFQATT and CDR2 is SNEGSKA (reference sequence). Trimming removed 4 bases from V and 7 bases from J, with 13 bases in between. The CDR3 extends over 12 amino acids.

In this sample, this clonotype turned up a few times. The chain couples TRBV10-3 to TRBJ2-7; TRBD1 agrees at 8 bases. CDR3 size: 16 residues. J was trimmed by 2 bases and V by 3 bases; bases with no gene match: 9. CDR1 is ENHRY, CDR2 SYGVKD, per germline. The CDR3 is CAISDPYGTGPYEQYF. The DNA of the CDR3 is TGTGCCATCAGTGATCCGTACGGGACAGGACCCTACGAGCAGTACTTC.

This clonotype was seen more than once but under ten times. The V call is TRBV20-1, the J call TRBJ2-3, with 11 bases aligning to TRBD2. This CDR3 has 16 amino acids. CDR1 is DFQATT and CDR2 is SNEGSKA in the germline V gene (reference sequence). After removal of 3 bases from V and 4 bases from J, the junction contained 9 bases not matched to a gene. Here the CDR3 reads CSARGASGGRADTQYF. For the CDR3, the DNA is TGCAGTGCTAGGGGTGCTAGCGGGGGGCGCGCAGATACGCAGTATTTT.

The chain links TRBV5-1 to TRBJ1-1; the match to TRBD1 covers 7 bases. Germline CDR1 SGHRS, CDR2 YFSETQ. Unmatched junction bases numbered 15, after V lost 2 bases and J lost 5 bases. This CDR3 is 17 amino acids long. The CDR3 reads CASSFGKRDSSRTEAFF. The CDR3 DNA reads as TGCGCCAGCAGCTTTGGTAAACGGGACAGCTCAAGGACTGAAGCTTTCTTT.

This clonotype was picked up a small number of times. The V and J genes are TRBV18 and TRBJ2-3; D remains unclear. Trimming took 0 bases from V and 4 from J, leaving 5 bases between them. Per germline, CDR1 KGHSH and CDR2 LQKENI. The CDR3 spans 13 residues. Here the CDR3 DNA reads TGTGCCAGCTCACCACCCCAGTCAGATACGCAGTATTTT. It yields the protein CASSPPQSDTQYF.